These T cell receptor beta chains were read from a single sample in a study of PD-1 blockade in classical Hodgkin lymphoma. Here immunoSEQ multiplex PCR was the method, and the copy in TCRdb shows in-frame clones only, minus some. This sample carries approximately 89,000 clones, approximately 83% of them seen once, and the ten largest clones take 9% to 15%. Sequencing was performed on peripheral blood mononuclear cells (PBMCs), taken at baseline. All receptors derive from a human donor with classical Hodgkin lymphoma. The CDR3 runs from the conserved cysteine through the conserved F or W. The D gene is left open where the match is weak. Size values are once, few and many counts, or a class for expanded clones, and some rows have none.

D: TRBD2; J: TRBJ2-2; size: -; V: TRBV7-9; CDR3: CASSLLAGGDTGELFF; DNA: TGTGCCAGCAGCTTGCTAGCGGGAGGGGACACCGGGGAGCTGTTTTTT
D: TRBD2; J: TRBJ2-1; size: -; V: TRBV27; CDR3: CASSSLTSNPSYNEQFF; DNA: TGTGCCAGCAGTTCGCTGACTAGCAACCCTTCCTACAATGAGCAGTTCTTC
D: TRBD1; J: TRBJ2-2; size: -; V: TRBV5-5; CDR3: CASSWGQGANTGELFF; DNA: TGTGCCAGCAGCTGGGGACAGGGGGCTAACACCGGGGAGCTGTTTTTT
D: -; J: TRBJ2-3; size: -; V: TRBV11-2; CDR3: CASTKGSGATDTQYF; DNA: TGTGCCAGCACTAAGGGATCAGGAGCCACAGATACGCAGTATTTT
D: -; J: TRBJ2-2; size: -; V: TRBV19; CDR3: CASSIQANTGELFF; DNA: TGTGCCAGTAGTATACAGGCGAACACCGGGGAGCTGTTTTTT
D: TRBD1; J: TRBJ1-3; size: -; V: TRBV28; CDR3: CASGFSTGGGNTIYF; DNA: TGTGCCAGCGGGTTTTCAACAGGGGGCGGAAACACCATATATTTT
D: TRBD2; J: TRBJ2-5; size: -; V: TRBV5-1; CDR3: CASSFRLAATIPGDTQYF; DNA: TGCGCCAGCAGCTTTAGGCTAGCGGCTACTATTCCTGGGGACACCCAGTACTTC
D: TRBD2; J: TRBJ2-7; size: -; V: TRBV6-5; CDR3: CASSKPGLAGGQYF; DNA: TGTGCCAGCAGTAAACCGGGACTAGCGGGCGGGCAGTACTTC
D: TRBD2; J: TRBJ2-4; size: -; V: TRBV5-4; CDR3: CASSPGGGRSNIQYF; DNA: TGTGCCAGCAGCCCCGGGGGCGGGAGGAGCAACATTCAGTACTTC
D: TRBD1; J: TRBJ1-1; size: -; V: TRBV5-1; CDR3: CASSVVQGLNTEAFF; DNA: TGCGCCAGCAGCGTAGTACAGGGGTTGAACACTGAAGCTTTCTTT
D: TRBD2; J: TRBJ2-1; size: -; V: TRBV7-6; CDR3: CASSLSPASGRLGEQFF; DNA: TGTGCCAGCAGCTTAAGTCCCGCTAGCGGGAGACTGGGTGAGCAGTTCTTC
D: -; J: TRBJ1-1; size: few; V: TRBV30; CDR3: CAWSNSPMNTEAFF; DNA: TGTGCCTGGAGCAACAGTCCGATGAACACTGAAGCTTTCTTT
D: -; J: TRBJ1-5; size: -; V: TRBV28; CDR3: CASSRSMGDDQPQHF; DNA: TGTGCCAGCAGCCGATCGATGGGAGACGATCAGCCCCAGCATTTT
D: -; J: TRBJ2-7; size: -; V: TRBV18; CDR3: CARPTGSRAISYEQYF; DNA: TGTGCCAGGCCGACAGGCTCACGCGCTATCTCCTACGAGCAGTACTTC
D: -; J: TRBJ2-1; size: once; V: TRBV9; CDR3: CASSYGLGDLGNEQFF; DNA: TGTGCCAGCAGCTACGGTCTAGGGGACCTAGGGAATGAGCAGTTCTTC
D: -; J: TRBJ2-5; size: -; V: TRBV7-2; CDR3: CASSFHDEETQYF; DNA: TGTGCCAGCAGCTTTCACGACGAGGAGACCCAGTACTTC
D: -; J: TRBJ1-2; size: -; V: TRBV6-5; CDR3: CASSYRGGAGNYGYTF; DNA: TGTGCCAGCAGTTACCGAGGGGGGGCAGGGAACTATGGCTACACCTTC
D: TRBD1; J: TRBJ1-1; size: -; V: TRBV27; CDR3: CASRGLGTATEAFF; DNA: TGTGCCAGCAGGGGTTTAGGGACAGCCACTGAAGCTTTCTTT
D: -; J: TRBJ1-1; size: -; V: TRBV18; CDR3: CASSPLDRIDTEAFF; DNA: TGTGCCAGCTCACCGCTCGACAGGATAGACACTGAAGCTTTCTTT
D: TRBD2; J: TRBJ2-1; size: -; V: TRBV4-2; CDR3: CASSQVMTSGSNEQFF; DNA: TGTGCCAGCAGCCAAGTAATGACTAGCGGGAGCAATGAGCAGTTCTTC
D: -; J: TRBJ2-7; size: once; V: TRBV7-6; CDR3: CASSLVGPKSYEQYF; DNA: TGTGCCAGCAGCTTAGTTGGTCCGAAGTCCTACGAGCAGTACTTC
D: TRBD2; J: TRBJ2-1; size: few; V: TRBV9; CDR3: CASSVAGGTYNEQFF; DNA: TGTGCCAGCAGCGTAGCGGGAGGTACCTACAATGAGCAGTTCTTC
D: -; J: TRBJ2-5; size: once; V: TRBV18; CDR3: CASSPGAGEETQYF; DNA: TGTGCCAGCTCACCAGGGGCAGGGGAGGAGACCCAGTACTTC
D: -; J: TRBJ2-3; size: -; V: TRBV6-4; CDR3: CASSDGWDDTQYF; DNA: TGTGCCAGCAGTGACGGCTGGGATGATACGCAGTATTTT
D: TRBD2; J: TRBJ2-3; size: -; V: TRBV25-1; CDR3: CASSEPSGLRTDTQYF; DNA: TGTGCCAGCAGTGAACCTAGCGGGCTCCGCACAGATACGCAGTATTTT
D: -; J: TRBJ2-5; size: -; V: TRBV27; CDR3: CASSPQGNKETQYF; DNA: TGTGCCAGCAGTCCCCAGGGTAACAAAGAGACCCAGTACTTC
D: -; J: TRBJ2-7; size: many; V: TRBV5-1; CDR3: CASSLGTVPSYEQYF; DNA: TGCGCCAGCAGCTTGGGGACAGTTCCTTCCTACGAGCAGTACTTC
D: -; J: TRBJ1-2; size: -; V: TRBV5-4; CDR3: CASRPGPAGYGYTF; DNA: TGTGCCAGCAGGCCGGGACCGGCGGGCTATGGCTACACCTTC
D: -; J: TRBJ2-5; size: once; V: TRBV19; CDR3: CASSRSRETQYF; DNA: TGTGCCAGTAGTAGGTCCCGGGAGACCCAGTACTTC
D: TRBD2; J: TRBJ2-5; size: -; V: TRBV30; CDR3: CAWGGLAGETQYF; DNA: TGTGCCTGGGGGGGACTAGCGGGAGAGACCCAGTACTTC
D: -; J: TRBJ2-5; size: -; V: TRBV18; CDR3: CASSPEQETQYF; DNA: TGTGCCAGCTCACCAGAACAAGAGACCCAGTACTTC
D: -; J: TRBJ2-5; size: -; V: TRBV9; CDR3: CASSVGGGGETQYF; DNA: TGTGCCAGCAGCGTAGGTGGGGGAGGAGAGACCCAGTACTTC
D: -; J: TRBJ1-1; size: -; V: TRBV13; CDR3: CASSLITLTEAFF; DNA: TGTGCCAGCAGCTTAATTACCCTCACTGAAGCTTTCTTT
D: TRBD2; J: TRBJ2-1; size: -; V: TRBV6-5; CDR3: CASTAPSGAINEQFF; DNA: TGTGCCAGCACCGCCCCCAGCGGGGCAATTAATGAGCAGTTCTTC
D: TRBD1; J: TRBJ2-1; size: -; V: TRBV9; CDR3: CASSVGTGGFNEQFF; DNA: TGTGCCAGCAGCGTTGGGACAGGGGGCTTTAATGAGCAGTTCTTC
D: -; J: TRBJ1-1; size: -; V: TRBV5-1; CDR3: CASSLAGVGEAFF; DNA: TGCGCCAGCAGCTTGGCCGGTGTGGGAGAAGCTTTCTTT
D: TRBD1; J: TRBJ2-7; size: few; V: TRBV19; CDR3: CASSILPGTVSEQYF; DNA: TGTGCCAGTAGTATACTACCTGGGACAGTCTCCGAGCAGTACTTC
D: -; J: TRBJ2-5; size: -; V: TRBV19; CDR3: CASSTGTLTQETQYF; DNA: TGTGCCAGTAGTACCGGGACCCTAACGCAAGAGACCCAGTACTTC
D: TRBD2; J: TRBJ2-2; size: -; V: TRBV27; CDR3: CARPQELTSGGAGELFF; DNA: TGTGCCAGGCCCCAGGAGCTTACTAGCGGGGGTGCCGGGGAGCTGTTTTTT
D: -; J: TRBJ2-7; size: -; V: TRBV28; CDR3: CASSDNYEQYF; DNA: TGTGCCAGCAGCGATAACTACGAGCAGTACTTC
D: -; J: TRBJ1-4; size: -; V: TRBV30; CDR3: CAWSVQVPGDGDYEKLFF; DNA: TGTGCCTGGAGTGTACAGGTGCCCGGGGACGGAGATTATGAAAAACTGTTTTTT
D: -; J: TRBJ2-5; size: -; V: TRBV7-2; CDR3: CASSPLGGAPRETQYF; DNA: TGTGCCAGCAGCCCATTGGGGGGGGCCCCGCGGGAGACCCAGTACTTC
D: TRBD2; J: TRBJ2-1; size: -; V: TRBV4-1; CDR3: CASSQDLAGVLYNEQFF; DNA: TGCGCCAGCAGCCAAGACCTAGCGGGAGTCCTCTACAATGAGCAGTTCTTC
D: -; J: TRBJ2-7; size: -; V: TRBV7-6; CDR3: CASSLAVGHEQYF; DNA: TGTGCCAGCAGCTTAGCGGTGGGACACGAGCAGTACTTC
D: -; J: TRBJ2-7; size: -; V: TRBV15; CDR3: CATSNSGRYEQYF; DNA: TGTGCCACCAGCAACTCTGGCCGCTACGAGCAGTACTTC
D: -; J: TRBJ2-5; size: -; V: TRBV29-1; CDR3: CSVGGGWETQYF; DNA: TGCAGCGTTGGAGGAGGGTGGGAGACCCAGTACTTC
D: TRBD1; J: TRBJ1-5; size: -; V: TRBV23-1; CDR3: CASSQQGQGVCQPQHF; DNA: TGCGCCAGCAGTCAGCAGGGACAGGGGGTTTGTCAGCCCCAGCATTTT
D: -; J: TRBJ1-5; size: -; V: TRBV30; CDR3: CAWSVPPGNSNQPQHF; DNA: TGTGCCTGGAGTGTACCACCCGGGAATAGCAATCAGCCCCAGCATTTT
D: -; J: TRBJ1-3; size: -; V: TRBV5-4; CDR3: CASRRSSGNTIYF; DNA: TGTGCCAGCAGGCGAAGCTCTGGAAACACCATATATTTT
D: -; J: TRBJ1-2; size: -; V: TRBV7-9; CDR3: CASGSAPYGYTF; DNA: TGTGCCAGTGGATCCGCCCCCTATGGCTACACCTTC